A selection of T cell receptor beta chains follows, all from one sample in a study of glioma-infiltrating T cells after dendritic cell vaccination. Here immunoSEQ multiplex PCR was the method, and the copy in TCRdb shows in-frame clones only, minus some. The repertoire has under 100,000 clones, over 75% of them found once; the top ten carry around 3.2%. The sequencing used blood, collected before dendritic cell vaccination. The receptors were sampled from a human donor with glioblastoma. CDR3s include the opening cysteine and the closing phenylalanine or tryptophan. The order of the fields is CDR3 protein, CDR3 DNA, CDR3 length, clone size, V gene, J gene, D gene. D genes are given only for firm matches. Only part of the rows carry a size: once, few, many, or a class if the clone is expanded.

CDR3: CASSPGGGYPRHEQYF
DNA: TGTGCCAGCAGCCCTGGGGGGGGATACCCCAGACACGAGCAGTACTTC
length: 16
size: -
V: TRBV2
J: TRBJ2-7
D: TRBD2

CDR3: CASSYSRSQGQYTF
DNA: TGTGCCAGCAGTTACTCGAGGTCACAGGGACAGTACACCTTC
length: 14
size: few
V: TRBV6-6
J: TRBJ1-2
D: TRBD1

CDR3: CASSIRGRNYGYTF
DNA: TGTGCCAGTAGTATTAGGGGCAGAAACTATGGCTACACCTTC
length: 14
size: -
V: TRBV19
J: TRBJ1-2
D: -

CDR3: CASSIGQDPRTDTQYF
DNA: TGTGCCAGTAGTATAGGTCAGGATCCTCGCACAGATACGCAGTATTTT
length: 16
size: -
V: TRBV19
J: TRBJ2-3
D: -

CDR3: CASSSTGINEKLFF
DNA: TGTGCCAGCAGCTCGACAGGGATTAATGAAAAACTGTTTTTT
length: 14
size: few
V: TRBV6-5
J: TRBJ1-4
D: TRBD1

CDR3: CASSEGRVNTQYF
DNA: TGTGCCAGCAGTGAGGGCAGGGTGAATACGCAGTATTTT
length: 13
size: -
V: TRBV2
J: TRBJ2-3
D: -

CDR3: CASSPPIRANTEAFF
DNA: TGTGCCAGCTCACCACCGATCAGGGCGAACACTGAAGCTTTCTTT
length: 15
size: -
V: TRBV18
J: TRBJ1-1
D: -

CDR3: CASSDLLTYEQYF
DNA: TGCGCCAGCAGCGATCTTTTAACGTACGAGCAGTACTTC
length: 13
size: -
V: TRBV5-1
J: TRBJ2-7
D: -

CDR3: CASSKDPPGRQPQHF
DNA: TGTGCCAGTAGTAAGGACCCTCCAGGGCGGCAGCCCCAGCATTTT
length: 15
size: -
V: TRBV19
J: TRBJ1-5
D: -

CDR3: CASSNPGQGVSGYTF
DNA: TGTGCCAGTAGTAATCCGGGACAGGGGGTCTCTGGCTACACCTTC
length: 15
size: few
V: TRBV19
J: TRBJ1-2
D: TRBD1

CDR3: CASRSPVVDRANSPLHF
DNA: TGTGCCAGCCGAAGTCCCGTCGTGGACAGGGCGAATTCACCCCTCCACTTT
length: 17
size: -
V: TRBV2
J: TRBJ1-6
D: TRBD1

CDR3: CASSVGRGNYGYTF
DNA: TGTGCCAGCAGCGTCGGGAGAGGGAACTATGGCTACACCTTC
length: 14
size: -
V: TRBV11-2
J: TRBJ1-2
D: -

CDR3: CASSGQEVYEQYF
DNA: TGTGCCAGCAGTGGACAGGAGGTCTACGAGCAGTACTTC
length: 13
size: -
V: TRBV6-5
J: TRBJ2-7
D: TRBD1

CDR3: CASSEKRNQPQHF
DNA: TGCGCCAGCAGTGAGAAGAGAAATCAGCCCCAGCATTTT
length: 13
size: once
V: TRBV10-1
J: TRBJ1-5
D: -

CDR3: CASSRGLPGTGELFF
DNA: TGTGCCAGCTCCCGTGGGCTCCCCGGAACCGGGGAGCTGTTTTTT
length: 15
size: -
V: TRBV18
J: TRBJ2-2
D: -

CDR3: CASQQGTGNTIYF
DNA: TGTGCCAGTCAACAGGGGACTGGAAACACCATATATTTT
length: 13
size: once
V: TRBV6-5
J: TRBJ1-3
D: TRBD1

CDR3: CASSQSGGAVEQFF
DNA: TGTGCCAGTAGTCAGAGCGGGGGGGCGGTTGAGCAGTTCTTC
length: 14
size: -
V: TRBV19
J: TRBJ2-1
D: TRBD2

CDR3: CASSDRSAGGPRNEQFF
DNA: TGTGCCAGCAGCGATCGATCGGCGGGAGGGCCACGGAATGAGCAGTTCTTC
length: 17
size: -
V: TRBV4-2
J: TRBJ2-1
D: TRBD2

CDR3: CASSIDRRDRGRGSNQPQHF
DNA: TGTGCCAGTAGTATAGATCGAAGGGACAGGGGGCGCGGGAGCAATCAGCCCCAGCATTTT
length: 20
size: -
V: TRBV19
J: TRBJ1-5
D: TRBD1

CDR3: CAWSEGQGGEKLFF
DNA: TGTGCCTGGAGTGAGGGACAGGGGGGAGAAAAACTGTTTTTT
length: 14
size: -
V: TRBV30
J: TRBJ1-4
D: TRBD1

CDR3: CASTVNVQTVAGGELFF
DNA: TGTGCCAGCACCGTTAACGTCCAAACAGTAGCGGGCGGGGAGCTGTTTTTT
length: 17
size: -
V: TRBV7-9
J: TRBJ2-2
D: TRBD2

CDR3: CASSLVKLEAFF
DNA: TGTGCCAGCAGCTTAGTAAAACTTGAAGCTTTCTTT
length: 12
size: once
V: TRBV7-2
J: TRBJ1-1
D: -

CDR3: CASGLVENQPQHF
DNA: TGTGCTAGTGGTTTGGTAGAGAATCAGCCCCAGCATTTT
length: 13
size: -
V: TRBV12-5
J: TRBJ1-5
D: -

CDR3: CASSLGVGTYSPLHF
DNA: TGCGCCAGCAGCTTGGGGGTGGGGACATATTCACCCCTCCACTTT
length: 15
size: -
V: TRBV5-1
J: TRBJ1-6
D: -

CDR3: CASSIGYGGTQNIQYF
DNA: TGTGCCAGCAGCATCGGATATGGGGGGACCCAAAACATTCAGTACTTC
length: 16
size: -
V: TRBV5-4
J: TRBJ2-4
D: -

CDR3: CASSLGPGAEAFF
DNA: TGTGCCAGCAGCTTAGGGCCCGGGGCTGAAGCTTTCTTT
length: 13
size: -
V: TRBV11-2
J: TRBJ1-1
D: -

CDR3: CASSYYGGNYEQYF
DNA: TGTGCCAGCAGTTACTATGGCGGGAACTACGAGCAGTACTTC
length: 14
size: once
V: TRBV6-5
J: TRBJ2-7
D: -

CDR3: CASSQKPRTGLGNEAFF
DNA: TGTGCCAGCTCACAAAAACCCAGGACAGGTTTAGGTAATGAAGCTTTCTTT
length: 17
size: once
V: TRBV18
J: TRBJ1-1
D: TRBD1

CDR3: CASSPKSGIRGTEAFF
DNA: TGTGCCAGCAGCCCTAAGTCGGGGATTCGGGGAACTGAAGCTTTCTTT
length: 16
size: -
V: TRBV5-4
J: TRBJ1-1
D: -

CDR3: CASRKASGNTEAFF
DNA: TGTGCCAGCAGAAAAGCGTCGGGGAACACTGAAGCTTTCTTT
length: 14
size: -
V: TRBV11-3
J: TRBJ1-1
D: -

CDR3: CSAGQASTDTQYF
DNA: TGCAGCGCGGGACAGGCCAGCACAGATACGCAGTATTTT
length: 13
size: -
V: TRBV29-1
J: TRBJ2-3
D: TRBD1

CDR3: CASSWNSGGAKEQFF
DNA: TGCGCCAGCAGCTGGAATAGCGGGGGGGCTAAGGAGCAGTTCTTC
length: 15
size: -
V: TRBV5-1
J: TRBJ2-1
D: TRBD2

CDR3: CASSQDVVTRVGYTF
DNA: TGCGCCAGCAGCCAAGACGTAGTCACCCGGGTTGGCTACACCTTC
length: 15
size: -
V: TRBV4-1
J: TRBJ1-2
D: -

CDR3: CASSEWEGGDTQYF
DNA: TGTGCCAGCAGTGAATGGGAGGGGGGGGATACGCAGTATTTT
length: 14
size: -
V: TRBV6-1
J: TRBJ2-3
D: -

CDR3: CASSLRGRINTGELFF
DNA: TGTGCCAGCAGCTTGAGAGGCAGAATTAACACCGGGGAGCTGTTTTTT
length: 16
size: -
V: TRBV5-5
J: TRBJ2-2
D: -

CDR3: CASSGLQGAPGANVLTF
DNA: TGTGCCAGTAGTGGTCTTCAGGGGGCGCCTGGGGCCAACGTCCTGACTTTC
length: 17
size: -
V: TRBV19
J: TRBJ2-6
D: TRBD1

CDR3: CASSWGQGKYGYTF
DNA: TGTGCCAGCAGTTGGGGACAGGGTAAATATGGCTACACCTTC
length: 14
size: -
V: TRBV27
J: TRBJ1-2
D: TRBD1

CDR3: CASSFAGMNTEAFF
DNA: TGTGCCAGCAGTTTTGCGGGCATGAACACTGAAGCTTTCTTT
length: 14
size: -
V: TRBV27
J: TRBJ1-1
D: -

CDR3: CASSVEPRGSNEQYF
DNA: TGTGCCAGCAGCGTAGAACCCAGGGGGAGTAACGAGCAGTACTTC
length: 15
size: -
V: TRBV9
J: TRBJ2-7
D: TRBD1

CDR3: CASSTTSGGYEQYF
DNA: TGTGCCAGCTCAACGACTAGCGGGGGCTACGAGCAGTACTTC
length: 14
size: -
V: TRBV18
J: TRBJ2-7
D: TRBD2

CDR3: CASSRGTGGSGYTF
DNA: TGTGCCAGCAGCCGGGGGACAGGCGGAAGTGGCTACACCTTC
length: 14
size: -
V: TRBV16
J: TRBJ1-2
D: TRBD1

CDR3: CASSLTGTVDANVLTF
DNA: TGCGCCAGCAGCTTAACCGGGACAGTGGACGCCAACGTCCTGACTTTC
length: 16
size: once
V: TRBV5-1
J: TRBJ2-6
D: TRBD1

CDR3: CASSPDRGYGYTF
DNA: TGTGCCAGCAGCCCCGACAGGGGCTATGGCTACACCTTC
length: 13
size: -
V: TRBV7-6
J: TRBJ1-2
D: TRBD1

CDR3: CASSYYAAPETQYF
DNA: TGTGCCAGTAGTTATTACGCGGCCCCCGAGACCCAGTACTTC
length: 14
size: -
V: TRBV19
J: TRBJ2-5
D: -

CDR3: CASSRDRVGRTGELFF
DNA: TGTGCCAGTAGTAGGGACAGGGTTGGGCGGACCGGGGAGCTGTTTTTT
length: 16
size: many
V: TRBV19
J: TRBJ2-2
D: TRBD1

CDR3: CASSLTEEQYF
DNA: TGCGCCAGCAGCCTGACAGAAGAGCAGTACTTC
length: 11
size: once
V: TRBV5-1
J: TRBJ2-7
D: -

CDR3: CASRTRGGGPYEQYF
DNA: TGTGCCAGCAGAACCAGAGGGGGGGGCCCCTACGAGCAGTACTTC
length: 15
size: -
V: TRBV27
J: TRBJ2-7
D: -

CDR3: CSVGTGSQPQHF
DNA: TGCAGCGTTGGGACAGGGAGCCAGCCCCAGCATTTT
length: 12
size: -
V: TRBV29-1
J: TRBJ1-5
D: TRBD1

CDR3: CASGLVKTSGYEQYF
DNA: TGTGCTAGTGGTTTGGTAAAAACTAGCGGCTACGAGCAGTACTTC
length: 15
size: once
V: TRBV12-5
J: TRBJ2-7
D: TRBD2

CDR3: CASSPDRGLNNEQFF
DNA: TGCGCCAGCAGTCCCGACAGGGGATTAAACAATGAGCAGTTCTTC
length: 15
size: -
V: TRBV4-1
J: TRBJ2-1
D: TRBD1

CDR3: CASSQGTDNYGYTF
DNA: TGCGCCAGCAGCCAAGGGACAGATAACTATGGCTACACCTTC
length: 14
size: -
V: TRBV4-3
J: TRBJ1-2
D: -

CDR3: CASSPRQGAWTEAFF
DNA: TGTGCCAGCAGCCCCCGACAGGGGGCTTGGACTGAAGCTTTCTTT
length: 15
size: few
V: TRBV7-2
J: TRBJ1-1
D: TRBD1

CDR3: CASSRTGTAIGEKLFF
DNA: TGCGCCAGCAGCAGAACCGGGACAGCAATCGGTGAAAAACTGTTTTTT
length: 16
size: -
V: TRBV5-1
J: TRBJ1-4
D: TRBD1

CDR3: CASSVPPQFIGLAAVHNEQFF
DNA: TGTGCCAGCAGCGTACCTCCCCAATTCATCGGACTAGCGGCCGTTCACAATGAGCAGTTCTTC
length: 21
size: -
V: TRBV9
J: TRBJ2-1
D: TRBD2